This TCR beta chain was observed in a study of spatial heterogeneity in lung cancer. Germline V gene lookup returns CDR1 GTSNPN and CDR2 SVGIG (reference sequence). Trimming stripped 7 bases from V and 3 bases from J, with 19 bases between. This CDR3 has 14 amino acids. MiXCR was run by TCRdb on the 5' RACE reads, yielding one entry per CDR3 protein. The table records approximately 92,000 distinct CDR3 sequences, approximately 12% of them present only once. Time point of the sample: sample taken at primary tumor resection. Whole RNA came from tumor, nontumor lung or frozen PBMC and was sequenced without being sorted. The table lists this clonotype with a few counts.

The TCR comes from a male donor with early-stage non-small cell lung cancer. Sequences were derived from PBMCs, sampled at surgery. The chain is built from TRBV30 and TRBJ2-7; either TRBD1 or TRBD2 may fit D (5 bases each). In DNA, the CDR3 is TGTGCCTTGGAAACCGGGACGGACGGCTACGAGCAGTACTTC. Its protein is CALETGTDGYEQYF.